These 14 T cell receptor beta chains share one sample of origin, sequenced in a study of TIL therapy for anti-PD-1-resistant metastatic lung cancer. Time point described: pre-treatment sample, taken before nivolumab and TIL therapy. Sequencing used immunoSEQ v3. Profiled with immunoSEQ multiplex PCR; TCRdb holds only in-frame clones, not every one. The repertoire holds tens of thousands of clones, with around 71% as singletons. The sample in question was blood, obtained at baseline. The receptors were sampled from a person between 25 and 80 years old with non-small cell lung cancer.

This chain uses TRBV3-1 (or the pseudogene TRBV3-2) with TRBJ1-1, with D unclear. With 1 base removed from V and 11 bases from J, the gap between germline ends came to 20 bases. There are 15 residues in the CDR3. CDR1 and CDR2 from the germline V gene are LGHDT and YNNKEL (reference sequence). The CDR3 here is CASSQAQRPSLHAFF. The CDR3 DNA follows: TGTGCCAGCAGCCAAGCCCAGCGCCCAAGTTTACACGCTTTCTTT.

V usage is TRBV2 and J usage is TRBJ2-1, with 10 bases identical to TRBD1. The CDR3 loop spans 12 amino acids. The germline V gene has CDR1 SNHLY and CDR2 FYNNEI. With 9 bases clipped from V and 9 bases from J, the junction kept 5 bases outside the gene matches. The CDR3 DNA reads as TGTGCCAGAGGACAGGGGGGTGGTGAGCAGTTCTTC. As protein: CARGQGGGEQFF.

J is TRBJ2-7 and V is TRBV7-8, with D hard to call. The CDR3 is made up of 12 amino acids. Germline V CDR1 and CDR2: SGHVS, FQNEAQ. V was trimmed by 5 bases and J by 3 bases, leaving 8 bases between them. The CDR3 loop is CASSILGYEQYV. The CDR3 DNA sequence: TGTGCCAGCAGCATTTTAGGCTACGAGCAGTACGTC.

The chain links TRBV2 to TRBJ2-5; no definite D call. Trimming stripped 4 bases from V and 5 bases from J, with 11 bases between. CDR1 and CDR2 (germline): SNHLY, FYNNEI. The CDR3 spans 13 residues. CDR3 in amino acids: CASSAVRRETQYF. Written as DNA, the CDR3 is TGTGCCAGCAGTGCGGTGAGGCGGGAGACCCAGTACTTC.

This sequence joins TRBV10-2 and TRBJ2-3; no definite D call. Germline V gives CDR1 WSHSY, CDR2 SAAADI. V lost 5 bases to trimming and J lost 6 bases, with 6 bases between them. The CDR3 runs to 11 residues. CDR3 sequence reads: CASSSRDTQYF. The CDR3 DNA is TGCGCCAGCAGTTCAAGGGATACGCAGTATTTT.

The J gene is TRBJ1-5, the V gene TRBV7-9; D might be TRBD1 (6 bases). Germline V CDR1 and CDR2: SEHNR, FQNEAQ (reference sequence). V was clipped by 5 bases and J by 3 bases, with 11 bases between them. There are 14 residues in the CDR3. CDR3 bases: TGTGCCAGCAGCGCGGACAGCTACAATCAGCCCCAGCATTTT. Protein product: CASSADSYNQPQHF.

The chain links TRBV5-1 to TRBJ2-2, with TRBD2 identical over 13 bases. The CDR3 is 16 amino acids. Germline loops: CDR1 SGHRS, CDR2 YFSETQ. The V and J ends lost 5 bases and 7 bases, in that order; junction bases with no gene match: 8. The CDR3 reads CASSLGLAGVGGELFF. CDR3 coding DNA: TGCGCCAGCAGTTTAGGACTAGCGGGAGTTGGCGGGGAGCTGTTTTTT.

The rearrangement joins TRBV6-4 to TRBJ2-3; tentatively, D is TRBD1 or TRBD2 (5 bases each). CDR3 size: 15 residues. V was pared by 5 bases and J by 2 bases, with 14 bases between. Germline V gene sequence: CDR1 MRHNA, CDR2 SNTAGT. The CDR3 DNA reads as TGTGCCAGCAGTCCCGGGACGGGATTCACAGATACGCAGTATTTT. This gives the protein CASSPGTGFTDTQYF.

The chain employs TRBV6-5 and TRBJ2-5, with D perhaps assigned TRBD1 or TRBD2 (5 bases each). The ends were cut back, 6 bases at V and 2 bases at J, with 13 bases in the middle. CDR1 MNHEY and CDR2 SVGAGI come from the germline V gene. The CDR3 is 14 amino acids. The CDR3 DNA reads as TGTGCCAGCAGGTCAGGGTGGGGGCAAGAGACCCAGTACTTC. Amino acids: CASRSGWGQETQYF.

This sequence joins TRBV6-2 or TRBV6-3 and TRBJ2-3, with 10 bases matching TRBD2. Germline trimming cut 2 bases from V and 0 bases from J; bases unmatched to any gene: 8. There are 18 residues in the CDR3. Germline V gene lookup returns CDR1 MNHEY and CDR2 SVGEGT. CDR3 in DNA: TGTGCCAGCAGTTACGTGGCTAGCGGGGGACCCAGCACAGATACGCAGTATTTT. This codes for CASSYVASGGPSTDTQYF.

CDR3 bases: TGTGCCAGCAGCCGCACAACGGGGGTCCCTAACTATGGCTACACCTTC. Translating gives CASSRTTGVPNYGYTF. The chain couples TRBV3-1 (or the pseudogene TRBV3-2) to TRBJ1-2; weak D call: TRBD1 (5 bases). Germline-derived CDR1 and CDR2 are LGHDT and YNNKEL (reference sequence). CDR3 length: 16 residues. Trimming removed 4 bases from V and 0 bases from J, with 15 bases in between.

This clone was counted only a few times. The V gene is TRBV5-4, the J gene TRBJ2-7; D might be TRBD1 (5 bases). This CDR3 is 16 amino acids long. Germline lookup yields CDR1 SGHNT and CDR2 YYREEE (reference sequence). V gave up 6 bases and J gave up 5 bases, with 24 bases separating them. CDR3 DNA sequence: TGTGCCAGCACTCCCGTAGGGAAATCAGGGTCTGACGAGCAGTACGTC. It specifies CASTPVGKSGSDEQYV.

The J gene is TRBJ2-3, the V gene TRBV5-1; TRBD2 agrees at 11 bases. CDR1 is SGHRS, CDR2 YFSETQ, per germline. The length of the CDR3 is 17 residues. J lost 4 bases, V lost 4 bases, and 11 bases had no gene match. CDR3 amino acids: CASSPKPTSGKSDTQYF. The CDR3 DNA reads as TGCGCCAGCAGCCCCAAACCGACTAGCGGGAAATCAGATACGCAGTATTTT.

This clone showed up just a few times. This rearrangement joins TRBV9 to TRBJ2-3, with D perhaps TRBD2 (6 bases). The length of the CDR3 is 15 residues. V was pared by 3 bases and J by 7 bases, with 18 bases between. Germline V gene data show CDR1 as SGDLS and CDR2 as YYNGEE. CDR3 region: CASSGGDSRANTQYF. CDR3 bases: TGTGCCAGCAGCGGCGGGGACTCCCGGGCAAATACGCAGTATTTT.